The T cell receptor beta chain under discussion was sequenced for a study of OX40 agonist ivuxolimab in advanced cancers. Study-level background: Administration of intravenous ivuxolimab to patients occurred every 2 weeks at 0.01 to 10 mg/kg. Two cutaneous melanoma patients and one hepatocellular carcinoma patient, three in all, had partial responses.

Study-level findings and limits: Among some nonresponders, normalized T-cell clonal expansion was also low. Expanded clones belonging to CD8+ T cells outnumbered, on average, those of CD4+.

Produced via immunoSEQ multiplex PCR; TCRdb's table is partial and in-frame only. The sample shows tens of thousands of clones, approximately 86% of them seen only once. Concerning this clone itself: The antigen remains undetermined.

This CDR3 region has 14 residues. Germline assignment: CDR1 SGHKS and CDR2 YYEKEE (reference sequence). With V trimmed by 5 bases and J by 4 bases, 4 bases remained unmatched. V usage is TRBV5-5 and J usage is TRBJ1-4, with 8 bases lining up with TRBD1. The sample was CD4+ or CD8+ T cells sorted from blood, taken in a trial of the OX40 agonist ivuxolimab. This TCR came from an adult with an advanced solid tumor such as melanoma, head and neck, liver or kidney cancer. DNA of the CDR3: TGTGCCAGCAGGACAGGGGCGAATAATGAAAAACTGTTTTTT. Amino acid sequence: CASRTGANNEKLFF.